Below, 13 T cell receptor beta chains from the same sample are listed, as sequenced in a study of blood T cell repertoires in COVID-19 (dated by TCRdb to the early 2020s). The library relied on the immunoSEQ multiplex PCR assay. This immuneACCESS table, as held by TCRdb, lists in-frame sequences with V and J called but not all clones. Of the missing ones, under half trace to an unresolved V gene in checked studies; the others have no known cause. This sample has tens of thousands of clones in its table, and around 85% of those were observed once. Approximately 9.2% of the sample lies in the top ten. What was sequenced was peripheral blood. The receptor set was obtained from a woman in her seventies with active COVID-19.

This chain connects TRBV11-2 to TRBJ1-1, with D maybe TRBD1 (6 bases). CDR1 and CDR2 (germline): SGHAT, FQNNGV. V was cut by 4 bases and J by 5 bases, with 14 bases left in between. The CDR3 is made up of 14 amino acids. The CDR3 sequence is CASSSGGARTEAFF. The CDR3 nucleotides are TGTGCCAGCAGCTCGGGGGGGGCACGAACTGAAGCTTTCTTT.

Comments on this clone: One end of the junction is discordant with germline, which a read error may explain. The gene calls are TRBV7-7 and TRBJ2-2; 8 bases align to TRBD1. The CDR3 has 15 amino acids. The V gene's germline CDR1 is SSHAT and CDR2 FNYEAQ (reference sequence). The CDR3 DNA reads as TGTGCTAGCAGCCTCGACAGGGGCGGGACCGGGGAGCTGTTTTTT. This sequence encodes CASSLDRGGTGELFF.

The chain recombines TRBV19 with TRBJ2-7, with 8 bases fitting TRBD1. The CDR3 sequence is 14 residues long. Germline V gene data show CDR1 as LNHDA and CDR2 as SQIVND (reference sequence). V lost 3 bases and J lost 5; bases outside the gene matches: 6. The CDR3 here is CASSIRRQGNEQYF. The CDR3 DNA reads TGTGCCAGTAGTATTAGGAGACAGGGGAACGAGCAGTACTTC.

The chain employs TRBV24-1 and TRBJ2-5; 9 positions agree with TRBD2. The CDR3 runs to 14 residues. Per the germline V gene, CDR1 is KGHDR and CDR2 is SFDVKD. The junction had 4 bases not matched to a gene; V was cut back by 4 bases and J by 5 bases. The CDR3 loop reads CATSDPSGGETQYF. The CDR3 coding sequence is TGTGCCACCAGTGACCCAAGCGGGGGGGAGACCCAGTACTTC.

V usage is TRBV7-9 and J usage is TRBJ2-5, with 11 positions matching TRBD2. After removal of 6 bases from V and 7 bases from J, the junction contained 4 bases not matched to a gene. The CDR3 loop spans 13 amino acids. The germline CDR1 and CDR2 sequences are SEHNR and FQNEAQ (reference sequence). Here the CDR3 DNA reads TGTGCCAGCAGAACCGGGACTAGCGGGACCCAGTACTTC. Its protein is CASRTGTSGTQYF.

V usage is TRBV5-1 and J usage is TRBJ2-5, with a possible D match to TRBD2 (6 bases). The germline V gene has CDR1 SGHRS and CDR2 YFSETQ. The length of the CDR3 is 14 residues. Trimming took off 4 bases at V and 5 bases at J, with 15 bases between the two ends. This chain's CDR3 is CASSPEPSEETQYF. In nucleotides, the CDR3 is TGCGCCAGCAGCCCGGAGCCTAGCGAGGAGACCCAGTACTTC.

The rearrangement links TRBV4-1 to TRBJ2-4; 12 bases are a match to TRBD2. V was clipped by 1 base and J by 0 bases; unmatched bases: 16. Germline CDR1 and CDR2: MGHRA and YSYEKL. There are 22 residues in the CDR3. The CDR3 sequence: CASSQGRTGLAGNAVAKNIQYF. In DNA form, the CDR3 reads TGCGCCAGCAGCCAAGGAAGAACGGGACTAGCGGGCAACGCTGTAGCCAAAAACATTCAGTACTTC.

This chain links TRBV5-4 with TRBJ2-1; 13 bases are shared with TRBD2. The germline CDR1 and CDR2 sequences are SGHNT and YYREEE (reference sequence). This CDR3 comprises 17 residues. Losses at the gene ends were 0 bases for V and 4 bases for J; bases not matched to a gene: 4. The CDR3 DNA follows: TGTGCCAGCAGCTTGGGGGGACTAGCGGGATTTTACAATGAGCAGTTCTTC. It specifies CASSLGGLAGFYNEQFF.

This clone is a singleton in its sample. V usage is TRBV28 and J usage is TRBJ2-7, with 10 bases matching TRBD2. Germline CDR1 MDHEN, CDR2 SYDVKM. The CDR3 is made up of 15 amino acids. J lost 3 bases, V lost 7 bases, and 9 bases had no gene match. The CDR3 coding sequence is TGTGCCAGCACCAAGATGGCTAGCGGGGGCTACGAGCAGTACTTC. The encoded protein is CASTKMASGGYEQYF.

The CDR3 nucleotides are TGTGCCACCTTAGATGATGCGCAGTATTTT. Translated, it gives CATLDDAQYF. The J gene is TRBJ2-3, the V gene TRBV10-3; D not certain. This CDR3 comprises 10 residues. Deletions cut 10 bases from V and 10 bases from J, with 12 bases between. Germline-derived CDR1 and CDR2 are ENHRY and SYGVKD.

The table lists this clone with a few counts. V usage is TRBV5-6 and J usage is TRBJ1-3; the match to TRBD1 covers 8 bases. Trimming at V came to 2 bases and at J to 4 bases, leaving 8 bases not matched to a gene. Germline loops: CDR1 SGHDT, CDR2 YYEEEE. This CDR3 contains 16 residues. CDR3 nucleotides: TGTGCCAGCAGCTTCAAGGGAGGACAGGGAGGAAACACCATATATTTT. It is translated as CASSFKGGQGGNTIYF.

V gene TRBV29-1 combines with J gene TRBJ2-1; no definite D call. This CDR3 contains 13 residues. The V end was cut by 4 bases, the J end by 9 bases, with 16 bases between. The germline CDR1 and CDR2 sequences are SQVTM and ANQGSEA. The CDR3 reads CSVVHRTGSEQFF. CDR3 coding DNA: TGCAGCGTTGTCCACCGAACGGGTTCTGAGCAGTTCTTC.

This rearrangement joins TRBV3-1 (or the pseudogene TRBV3-2) to TRBJ1-1, with D hard to call. Germline V CDR1 and CDR2: LGHDT, YNNKEL (reference sequence). The CDR3 has 15 amino acids. Trimming stripped 4 bases from V and 8 bases from J, with 20 bases between. CDR3 protein: CASSPFTGLRSEAFF. CDR3 in DNA: TGTGCCAGCAGCCCGTTTACGGGGTTAAGGTCCGAAGCTTTCTTT.